This TCR beta chain was sequenced during a study of early T cells in non-severe SARS-CoV-2 infection. In this sample, this clonotype turned up a few times. The V and J ends lost 5 bases and 3 bases respectively, with 9 bases between them. The length of the CDR3 is 12 residues. Germline V gene lookup returns CDR1 GTSNPN and CDR2 SVGIG (reference sequence). TCRdb reprocessed the 5' RACE reads with MiXCR, giving one entry per CDR3 protein. The table includes 50,000 to 65,000 distinct CDR3 sequences, more than 15% detected once. The chain combines TRBV30 with TRBJ2-3; possibly TRBD1 or TRBD2 for D (5 bases each). The TCR originated in an adult who was a healthcare worker with PCR-confirmed SARS-CoV-2 infection or an uninfected control (not recorded which). Sequences were derived from whole blood, sampled at baseline. DNA of the CDR3: TGTGCCTGGCAAGAGGGGACAGATACGCAGTATTTT. Translated, it gives CAWQEGTDTQYF.